The 11 T cell receptor beta chains in this list originate from one sample, sequenced in a study of blood T cell repertoires in COVID-19. Clones were sequenced by immunoSEQ multiplex PCR, and TCRdb holds only the in-frame ones, with some missing. Of about 190,000 clones in the sample, 84% are singletons; the top ten hold roughly 20%. Sequences were obtained from peripheral blood. All receptors come from a human donor in a cohort sampled during active COVID-19.

The rearrangement uses TRBV7-2 and TRBJ2-7, with 15 positions matching TRBD2. Germline CDR1 and CDR2: SGHTA and FQGNSA. The CDR3 has 16 amino acids. Trimming took 1 base from V and 3 from J; bases not matched to a gene: 1. The CDR3 DNA reads TGTGCCAGCAGCTTAGGGGGACTAGCGGGGGGCTACGAGCAGTACTTC. Protein product: CASSLGGLAGGYEQYF. The variable domain in full, with the rest retrieved from reference TRBV7-2 and TRBJ2-7, is GAGVSQSPSNKVTEKGKDVELRCDPISGHTALYWYRQSLGQGLEFLIYFQGNSAPDKSGLPSDRFSAERTGGSVSTLTIQRTQQEDSAVYLCASSLGGLAGGYEQYFGPGTRLTVT.

The gene calls are TRBV27 and TRBJ2-2; the D gene is possibly TRBD2 (5 bases). Germline values: CDR1 MNHEY, CDR2 SMNVEV (reference sequence). This CDR3 has 13 residues. V was clipped by 1 base and J by 5 bases, with 5 bases between them. The CDR3 spells CASSLWRTGELFF. The CDR3 region has the DNA TGTGCCAGCAGTTTATGGAGGACCGGGGAGCTGTTTTTT.

The chain carries TRBV19 and TRBJ2-1; 12 bases align to TRBD2. Germline CDR1 reads LNHDA; CDR2 reads SQIVND (reference sequence). This CDR3 spans 14 amino acids. The trim removed 10 bases at V and 9 bases at J, leaving 10 bases unmatched. The CDR3 DNA sequence: TGTGCCACTACTATCGGGACTAGCGGGTTTGAGCAGTTCTTC. Amino acids: CATTIGTSGFEQFF.

This rearrangement joins TRBV29-1 to TRBJ2-1; the match to TRBD2 covers 7 bases. J lost 10 bases, V lost 7 bases, and 16 bases had no gene match. The CDR3 consists of 14 residues. CDR1 is SQVTM, CDR2 ANQGSEA, per germline. The CDR3 nucleotides read TGCAGCGGCACTCTACTAGCGCGGAATAAAGAGCAGTTCTTC. It encodes CSGTLLARNKEQFF.

The rearrangement uses TRBV27 and TRBJ2-1; D is undetermined. CDR1 and CDR2 from the germline V gene are MNHEY and SMNVEV (reference sequence). The V end lost 1 base, the J end lost 7 bases, and 8 bases lay between the germline ends. This CDR3 contains 13 residues. CDR3 sequence: CASSLLVGNEQFF. In DNA, the CDR3 is TGTGCCAGCAGTTTATTAGTCGGGAATGAGCAGTTCTTC.

The chain links TRBV28 to TRBJ1-6; TRBD1 matches at 8 bases. Germline CDR1 MDHEN, CDR2 SYDVKM. The J segment lost 10 bases and the V segment lost 6 bases, leaving 8 bases of the junction unmatched. The CDR3 has 14 residues. The CDR3 region has the DNA TGTGCCAGCAGCTCAGGGGGCGCGAGGTCACCCCTCCACTTT. Its translation is CASSSGGARSPLHF.

The chain carries TRBV20-1 and TRBJ1-5, with D uncertain. The V and J ends lost 3 bases and 1 base respectively, with 7 bases between them. The CDR3 length is 13 residues. Germline CDR1 and CDR2: DFQATT and SNEGSKA (reference sequence). Written as DNA, the CDR3 is TGCAGTGCTAGTCTCCGGAGCAATCAGCCCCAGCATTTT. Translated: CSASLRSNQPQHF.

The chain couples TRBV18 to TRBJ1-6; 7 nucleotides agree with TRBD1. CDR1 is KGHSH, CDR2 LQKENI, per germline. CDR3 size: 16 residues. The ends lost 4 bases at V and 9 bases at J; junction bases unmatched: 12. CDR3 DNA: TGTGCCAGCTCACGGGGACAGCCGGACCTGGGTTCACCCCTCCACTTT. Its protein product is CASSRGQPDLGSPLHF.

This clone has only one observation. This rearrangement joins TRBV25-1 to TRBJ2-7; unclear D gene. The CDR3 runs to 12 residues. Germline V CDR1 and CDR2: MGHDK, SYGVNS. Trimming removed 6 bases from V and 1 base from J, with 7 bases in between. CDR3 in amino acids: CASSDSSYEQYV. In nucleotides, the CDR3 is TGTGCCAGCAGCGACTCTTCCTACGAGCAGTACGTC.

This clone was found a few times. The V call is TRBV5-1, the J call TRBJ2-5; D is possibly TRBD2 (5 bases). Germline loops: CDR1 SGHRS, CDR2 YFSETQ. There are 14 residues in the CDR3. V was cut by 4 bases and J by 4 bases, with 14 bases left in between. CDR3: CASSHPGGLETQYF. CDR3 bases: TGCGCCAGCAGCCACCCAGGAGGTTTAGAGACCCAGTACTTC.

The J gene is TRBJ2-1, the V gene TRBV9, with D maybe TRBD2 (5 bases). The CDR3 totals 15 residues. The germline gives CDR1 SGDLS, CDR2 YYNGEE. The V end was cut by 0 bases, the J end by 4 bases, with 11 bases between. CDR3 bases: TGTGCCAGCAGCGTAGGCGGGTCGGTATACAATGAGCAGTTCTTC. It is translated as CASSVGGSVYNEQFF.